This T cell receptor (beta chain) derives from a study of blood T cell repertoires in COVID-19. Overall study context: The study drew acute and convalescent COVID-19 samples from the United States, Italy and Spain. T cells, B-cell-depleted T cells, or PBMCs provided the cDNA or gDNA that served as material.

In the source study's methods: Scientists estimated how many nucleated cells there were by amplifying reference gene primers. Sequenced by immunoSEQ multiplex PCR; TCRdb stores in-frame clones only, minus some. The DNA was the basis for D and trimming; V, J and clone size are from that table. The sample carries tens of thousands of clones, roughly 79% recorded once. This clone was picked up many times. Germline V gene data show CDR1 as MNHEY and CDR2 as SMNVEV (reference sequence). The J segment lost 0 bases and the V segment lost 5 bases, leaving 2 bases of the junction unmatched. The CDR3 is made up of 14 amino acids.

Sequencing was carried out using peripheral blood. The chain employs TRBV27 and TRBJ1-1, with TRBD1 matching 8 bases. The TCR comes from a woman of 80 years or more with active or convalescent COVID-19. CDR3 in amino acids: CASSPGGLNTEAFF. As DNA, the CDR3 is TGTGCCAGCAGTCCAGGGGGCCTGAACACTGAAGCTTTCTTT.